The rows below give T cell receptor beta chains drawn from one sample of a study of T-cell reconstitution after alpha-beta-depleted transplantation in children. From the PCR reads, TCRdb called clonotypes with MiXCR, one entry per CDR3 protein. Of 450,000 to 500,000 distinct CDR3 sequences in the sample, about 12% were seen once. Sequenced here: PBMCs from the stem cell graft donor, sampled from the stem cell graft. Receptor source: a human donor who donated a stem cell graft to a child with combined immunodeficiency. Each CDR3 is given with its conserved first and last residue. The order of the fields is V gene, D gene, clone size, J gene, CDR3 DNA, CDR3 protein. D genes are given only for firm matches. The size field is filled for only some rows; it gives once, few, many or a size class.

>TRBV12-3/TRBV12-4|NA|NA|TRBJ2-7
TGTGCCAGCAGTTTGCAGGGCCCGTTTTCCTACGAGCAGTACTTC
CASSLQGPFSYEQYF
>TRBV4-2|NA|once|TRBJ2-6
TGTGCCAGCAGCAATCTAGCTGGGGCCAACGTCCTGACTTTC
CASSNLAGANVLTF
>TRBV5-6|TRBD1|NA|TRBJ2-7
TGTGCCAGCAGCAGATCGACAGGGGGCCTGGTCCACTACGAGCAGTACTTC
CASSRSTGGLVHYEQYF
>TRBV3-1|TRBD2|many|TRBJ2-1
TGTGCCAGCAGCCAACCGGGACTAGCGGGAGCCTACAATGAGCAGTTCTTC
CASSQPGLAGAYNEQFF
>TRBV9|NA|NA|TRBJ2-1
TGTGCCAGCAGCGTAAAGGGATTTTCCTACAATGAGCAGTTCTTC
CASSVKGFSYNEQFF
>TRBV4-2|NA|many|TRBJ2-5
TGTGCCAGCAGCCAGCCTCGGGCTAGCGAGCTCCAAGAGACCCAGTACTTC
CASSQPRASELQETQYF
>TRBV27|TRBD2|few|TRBJ2-6
TGTGCCAGCAAGGGACTAGCGGGAGGGCCTGGGGCCAACGTCCTGACTTTC
CASKGLAGGPGANVLTF
>TRBV3-1|TRBD1|NA|TRBJ2-3
TGTGCCAGCAGCCAACAGGGGGCAGATTATACGCAGTATTTT
CASSQQGADYTQYF
>TRBV12-3/TRBV12-4|NA|few|TRBJ2-6
TGTGCCAGCAGTTTAGCCAGGCCAAGCTCTGGGGCCAACGTCCTGACTTTC
CASSLARPSSGANVLTF
>TRBV12-3/TRBV12-4|TRBD1|few|TRBJ2-7
TGTGCCAGCAGTTCGCTGCAGGGGGCCACCTACGAGCAGTACTTC
CASSSLQGATYEQYF
>TRBV19|NA|NA|TRBJ1-5
TGTGCCAGTAGTATCCACTCTTCTAGGGAACAGCCCCAGCATTTT
CASSIHSSREQPQHF
>TRBV4-1|TRBD1|NA|TRBJ1-1
TGCGCCAGCAGCCAAACCACAGGGGGCGCTTACACTGAAGCTTTCTTT
CASSQTTGGAYTEAFF
>TRBV10-3|TRBD2|few|TRBJ2-7
TGTGCCATCAGTAGGACTAGCGTAACCCCCTACGAGCAGTACTTC
CAISRTSVTPYEQYF
>TRBV6-2/TRBV6-3|TRBD1|many|TRBJ1-2
TGTGCCAGCAGAAAACAGGGGATGAGTAACTATGGCTACACCTTC
CASRKQGMSNYGYTF
>TRBV20-1|TRBD2|NA|TRBJ2-3
TGCTGTGCTAGAGAGGAGATTAGCGGGGGGAGCACAGATACGCAGTATTTT
CCAREEISGGSTDTQYF
>TRBV12-3/TRBV12-4|NA|NA|TRBJ2-2
TGTGCCAGCAGTTCAGCGGGTTCCAACACCGGGGAGCTGTTTTTT
CASSSAGSNTGELFF
>TRBV29-1|NA|NA|TRBJ1-2
TGCAGCGTTGCATCTGGCAGGCTCCTCACCTTC
CSVASGRLLTF
>TRBV20-1|NA|few|TRBJ1-2
TGCAGTGCTTTACAATCCGGGACAAAGGGCTACACCTTC
CSALQSGTKGYTF